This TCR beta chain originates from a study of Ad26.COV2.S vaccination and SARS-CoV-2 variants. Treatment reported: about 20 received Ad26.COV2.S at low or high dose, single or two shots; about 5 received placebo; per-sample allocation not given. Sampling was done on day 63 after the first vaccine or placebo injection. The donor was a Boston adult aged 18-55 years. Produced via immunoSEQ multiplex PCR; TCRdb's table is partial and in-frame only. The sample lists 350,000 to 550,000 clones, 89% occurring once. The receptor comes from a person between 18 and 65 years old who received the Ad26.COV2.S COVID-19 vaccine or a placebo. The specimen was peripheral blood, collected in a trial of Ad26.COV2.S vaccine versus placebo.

The CDR3 is CASSLTWSRETQYF. In DNA, the CDR3 is TGTGCCAGCAGCTTAACCTGGTCTCGAGAGACCCAGTACTTC. The chain couples TRBV7-2 to TRBJ2-5, with D hard to call. CDR3 size: 14 residues. The ends were cut back, 2 bases at V and 4 bases at J, with 11 bases in the middle. In germline, CDR1 is SGHTA, CDR2 FQGNSA. Based on the CDR3 plus reference TRBV7-2 and TRBJ2-5, the full variable domain is GAGVSQSPSNKVTEKGKDVELRCDPISGHTALYWYRQSLGQGLEFLIYFQGNSAPDKSGLPSDRFSAERTGGSVSTLTIQRTQQEDSAVYLCASSLTWSRETQYFGPGTRLLVL.